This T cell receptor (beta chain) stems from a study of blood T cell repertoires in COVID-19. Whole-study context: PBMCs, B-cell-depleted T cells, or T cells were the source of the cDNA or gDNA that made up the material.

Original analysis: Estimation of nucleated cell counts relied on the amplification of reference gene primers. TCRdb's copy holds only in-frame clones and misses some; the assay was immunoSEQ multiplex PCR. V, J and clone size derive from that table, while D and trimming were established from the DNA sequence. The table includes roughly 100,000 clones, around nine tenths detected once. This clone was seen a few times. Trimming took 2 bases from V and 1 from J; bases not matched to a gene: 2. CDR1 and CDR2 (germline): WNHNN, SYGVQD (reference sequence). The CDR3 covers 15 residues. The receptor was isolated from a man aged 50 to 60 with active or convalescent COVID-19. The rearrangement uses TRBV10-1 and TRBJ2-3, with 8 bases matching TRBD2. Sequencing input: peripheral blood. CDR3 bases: TGCGCCAGCAGTGAGCTTAGCGGGGGCACAGATACGCAGTATTTT. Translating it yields CASSELSGGTDTQYF.